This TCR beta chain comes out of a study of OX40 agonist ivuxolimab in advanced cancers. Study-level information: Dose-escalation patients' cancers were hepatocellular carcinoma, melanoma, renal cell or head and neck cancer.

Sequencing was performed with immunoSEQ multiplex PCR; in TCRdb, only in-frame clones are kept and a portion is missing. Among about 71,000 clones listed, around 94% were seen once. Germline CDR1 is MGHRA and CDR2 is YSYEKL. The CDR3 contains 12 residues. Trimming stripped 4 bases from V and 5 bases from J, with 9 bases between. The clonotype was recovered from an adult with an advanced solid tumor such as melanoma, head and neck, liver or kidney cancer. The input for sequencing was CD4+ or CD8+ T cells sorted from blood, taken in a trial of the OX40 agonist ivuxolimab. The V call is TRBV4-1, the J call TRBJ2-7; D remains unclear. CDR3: CASSRVGNEQYF. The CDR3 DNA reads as TGCGCCAGCAGCCGAGTAGGGAACGAGCAGTACTTC.